Listed here are 4 T cell receptor beta chains from one sample, sequenced in a study of blood T cell repertoires in COVID-19. Only in-frame clones appear in the TCRdb table, and some are missing; sequencing was by immunoSEQ multiplex PCR. The table lists around 200,000 clones, around 84% of them singletons. The source material was peripheral blood. Receptors originate from a man older than 75 with acute or convalescent COVID-19.

V and J are TRBV7-3 and TRBJ2-1; maybe TRBD2 (6 bases). V lost 4 bases to trimming and J lost 5 bases, with 15 bases between them. The CDR3 is 15 residues long. The germline gives CDR1 SGHTA, CDR2 FQGTGA. CDR3 in DNA: TGTGCCAGCAGCTCAAGAGGCGGGATTAACAATGAGCAGTTCTTC. Protein sequence: CASSSRGGINNEQFF.

This rearrangement joins TRBV5-1 to TRBJ1-2, with TRBD1 identical over 8 bases. Germline CDR1 SGHRS, CDR2 YFSETQ. This CDR3 region has 15 residues. With 3 bases clipped from V and 1 base from J, the junction kept 5 bases outside the gene matches. Here the CDR3 DNA reads TGCGCCAGCAGCTCCGGGACAGGATTTAACTATGGCTACACCTTC. Translated: CASSSGTGFNYGYTF.

This chain uses TRBV11-2 with TRBJ2-3; 8 nucleotides line up with TRBD1. Germline trimming cut 5 bases from V and 6 bases from J; bases unmatched to any gene: 7. This CDR3 contains 14 residues. CDR1 and CDR2 from the germline V gene are SGHAT and FQNNGV. The CDR3 spells CASSPRTGRDTQYF. The CDR3 DNA reads as TGTGCCAGCAGCCCCCGGACAGGGAGGGATACGCAGTATTTT.

This chain uses TRBV6-5 with TRBJ2-1; 11 bases line up with TRBD2. Germline V gene lookup returns CDR1 MNHEY and CDR2 SVGAGI. The CDR3 has 16 amino acids. V lost 2 bases and J lost 4; bases outside the gene matches: 4. The CDR3 is CASSYRWTSGYNEQFF. CDR3 in DNA: TGTGCCAGCAGTTACCGATGGACTAGCGGGTACAATGAGCAGTTCTTC.